This is a list of T cell receptor beta chains from one sample in a study of shared clonotypes between healthy human individuals. The table came from immunoSEQ multiplex PCR; TCRdb's copy has only in-frame clones and leaves some out. This sample carries around 2.1 million clones, about 93% of them seen once, and the ten largest clones take under 2%. The sequenced sample consisted of naive CD8+ T cells from PBMCs. Receptors originate from a man aged 18 to 35 in good health. Some clones in this sample may be carry-over from other donors' samples. The conserved cysteine and the conserved F or W are not part of the CDR3 here. Each record gives: V gene, CDR3 protein.

TRBV5-5	ASSLVRGQYYEQY
TRBV27	ASSLSPSYEDTQY
TRBV28	ASSSTDWTEQY
TRBV27	ASSSRGQMNTEAF
TRBV7-7	ASSLRPGGDTQY
TRBV19	ASRYKGQGSQPQH
TRBV4-1	ASSQDARAYNQPQPQH
TRBV7-3	ASSLARGPADYGYT
TRBV25-1	ASSPDREIYNEQF
TRBV27	ASATGGGPGELF
TRBV29-1	SVEQVGLTSGRYEQY
TRBV10-2	ASSARGRGYT
TRBV2	ASRPGTGLSYEQY
TRBV7-9	ASSPLGGRGPEDTEAF
TRBV11-2	ASSLGGDRGFNEQF
TRBV9	ASSVGGDTQY
TRBV19	ASRGWTYNEQF
TRBV4-1	ASSQVRLAGELF
TRBV13	ASSPGYFPNEKLF
TRBV27	ASSFGRLGMREQY
TRBV7-9	ASSLAGVNYGYT
TRBV28	ASNSVTSGSYEQY
TRBV5-5	ASSLSRNSNTGELF
TRBV28	ASSSTSGAYNEQF
TRBV7-7	ASSFGTGDPQTETQY
TRBV15	ATSREQGQELF
TRBV19	ASSKDRDQHEQY
TRBV27	ASSFVGSLYEQY
TRBV7-9	ASSLGGVSHEQY
TRBV30	AWSPARSEAF
TRBV14	ASSQVEVRQRTRQF
TRBV15	ATSRTGNSHDEKLF
TRBV6-5	ASSAGNTEAF
TRBV19	ASTKLATYNEQF
TRBV13	ASSPPSGPPYEQY
TRBV7-2	ASSYPWDHNEKLF
TRBV19	ASSLLERSTGELF
TRBV5-1	ASSLEVGIKAYNEQF
TRBV27	ASSPRQTNTGELF
TRBV10-3	AISEPTVGLNTEAF
TRBV7-8	ASRFGAGATNEKLF
TRBV10-1	ASSGVNTEAF
TRBV14	ASSPHRGYGYT
TRBV15	ATSRAGRTNEKLF
TRBV13	ASSSRLDMDEQF
TRBV19	ASTTLGATNEKLF
TRBV2	ASSSSGRRGRTGELF
TRBV2	ASSDQREGIYEQY
TRBV19	ASRSRTENTEAF
TRBV27	ASSDQLYQETQY
TRBV23-1	ASSQPASRDSYEQY
TRBV7-8	ASSRTTDTQY
TRBV4-1	ASSQETGTYNSPLH